This T cell receptor beta chain originates from a study of blood T cell repertoires in COVID-19. Across the study: Acute and convalescent COVID-19 samples came from the United States, Italy and Spain. Sources were T cells, B-cell-depleted T cells, or PBMCs; the material itself was cDNA or gDNA.

Original processing methods: Reference gene primer amplification yielded estimated nucleated cell counts. Sequencing was performed with immunoSEQ multiplex PCR; in TCRdb, only in-frame clones are kept and a portion is missing. That table supplies the V and J calls and clone size; D and trimming were determined from the DNA. The sample records about 230,000 clones, 70% to 90% being singletons. Germline V gives CDR1 MDHEN, CDR2 SYDVKM. This CDR3 contains 14 residues. With V trimmed by 2 bases and J by 4 bases, 4 bases remained unmatched. Input material: peripheral blood. The TCR comes from a man between 40 and 49 years old with acute or convalescent COVID-19. The V gene is TRBV28, the J gene TRBJ1-1, with TRBD1 identical over 7 bases. This CDR3 reads CASSLAGGTTEAFF. The CDR3 region has the DNA TGTGCCAGCAGTTTAGCAGGGGGGACCACTGAAGCTTTCTTT.